The T cell receptor beta chain described here comes from a study of blood T cell repertoires in COVID-19. The Seattle site enrolled patients during active infection and followed them longitudinally. Profiled with immunoSEQ multiplex PCR; TCRdb holds only in-frame clones, not every one. Of roughly 200,000 clones in the sample, about 86% are singletons; the top ten hold 9.5% to 13%. This TCR was sampled from a woman in her fifties or sixties with COVID-19, enrolled during active disease. The material sequenced was peripheral blood.

CDR3 DNA sequence: TGTGCCAGCAGACTTGACCAGGGTGGATATTCACCCCTCCACTTT. Protein: CASRLDQGGYSPLHF. This chain connects TRBV5-4 to TRBJ1-6; a weak D match, TRBD1 (5 bases). The CDR3 length is 15 residues. Trimming took off 5 bases at V and 8 bases at J, with 17 bases between the two ends. The V gene's germline CDR1 is SGHNT and CDR2 YYREEE (reference sequence).